The 18 T cell receptor beta chains given below trace back to one sample, sequenced in a study of cytomegalovirus exposure and HLA in healthy donors. 13 Jbeta primers and 60 Vbeta primers were used for the PCR. The method was immunoSEQ multiplex PCR; TCRdb's version includes in-frame clones alone and lacks a portion of them. Here the sample spans hundreds of thousands of clones, 70% being singletons. The source material was PBMCs. The receptors here all came from a man between 35 and 55 years old in good health and CMV-seropositive.

This clone was observed a few times. The rearrangement joins TRBV4-3 to TRBJ2-5; 10 positions match TRBD1. Germline V gene sequence: CDR1 LGHNA, CDR2 YSLEER. The CDR3 is 16 amino acids. The ends lost 2 bases at V and 5 bases at J; junction bases unmatched: 8. The CDR3 region is CASSQIIGQGGETQYF. The CDR3 DNA reads as TGCGCCAGCAGCCAAATTATCGGACAGGGGGGGGAGACCCAGTACTTC.

This clone was counted only a few times. The DNA for the CDR3 is TGTGCCAGCAGTGAAGTCGCGGGGGCTGAGCAGTTCTTC. As protein: CASSEVAGAEQFF. The V call is TRBV6-1, the J call TRBJ2-1; D is possibly TRBD2 (7 bases). Germline CDR1 is MNHNS and CDR2 is SASEGT. The CDR3 has 13 amino acids. The V end lost 1 base, the J end lost 9 bases, and 10 bases lay between the germline ends.

The rearrangement uses TRBV20-1 and TRBJ1-1, with a tentative D call TRBD1 (6 bases). The V gene's germline CDR1 is DFQATT and CDR2 SNEGSKA (reference sequence). This CDR3 has 11 amino acids. The DNA of the CDR3 is TGCAGGGGGGCGGCGAACACTGAAGCTTTCTTT. Amino acid sequence: CRGAANTEAFF.

The J gene is TRBJ2-7, the V gene TRBV10-2; no definite D call. Trimming removed 2 bases at V and 7 bases at J, with 9 bases between. There are 12 residues in the CDR3. CDR1 is WSHSY and CDR2 is SAAADI in the germline V gene. The CDR3 loop is CASSEGPGEQYF. Written as DNA, the CDR3 is TGCGCCAGCAGTGAGGGGCCTGGAGAGCAGTACTTC.

The chain recombines TRBV28 with TRBJ2-5; 7 positions agree with TRBD1. The J call could be wrong; TRBJ2-7 is a better fit for the DNA end. The CDR3 contains 14 residues. Germline values: CDR1 MDHEN, CDR2 SYDVKM. The CDR3 region is CASSSPGQSYEQYF. CDR3 coding DNA: TGTGCCAGCAGCTCTCCGGGACAGTCCTACGAGCAGTACTTC.

The chain uses TRBV5-4 and TRBJ2-3; TRBD2 matches at 8 bases. The V and J ends lost 2 bases and 0 bases, in that order; junction bases with no gene match: 2. The CDR3 spans 15 residues. Germline CDR1 reads SGHNT; CDR2 reads YYREEE (reference sequence). DNA of the CDR3: TGTGCCAGCAGCTTCGGGGGGGGTAGCACAGATACGCAGTATTTT. It is translated as CASSFGGGSTDTQYF.

CDR3 amino acids: CASSVGSGGIYNEQFF. The CDR3 DNA is TGTGCCAGCAGCGTCGGTAGCGGGGGGATATACAATGAGCAGTTCTTC. V gene TRBV9 combines with J gene TRBJ2-1, with 10 nucleotides matching TRBD2. J lost 4 bases, V lost 2 bases, and 6 bases had no gene match. This CDR3 spans 16 amino acids. CDR1 and CDR2 from the germline V gene are SGDLS and YYNGEE.

The chain is built from TRBV11-2 and TRBJ2-5; 11 bases are shared with TRBD2. V gave up 9 bases and J gave up 1 base; unmatched junction bases: 13. Germline V CDR1 and CDR2: SGHAT, FQNNGV. The CDR3 extends over 17 amino acids. The CDR3 protein is CASSPSGLAGSQETQYF. The DNA of the CDR3 is TGTGCCAGTAGCCCCTCCGGACTAGCGGGCTCCCAAGAGACCCAGTACTTC. The full variable domain, its missing parts supplied by reference TRBV11-2 and TRBJ2-5, is EAGVAQSPRYKIIEKRQSVAFWCNPISGHATLYWYQQILGQGPKLLIQFQNNGVVDDSQLPKDRFSAERLKGVDSTLKIQPAKLEDSAVYLCASSPSGLAGSQETQYFGPGTRLLVL.

The V gene is TRBV5-4, the J gene TRBJ1-4; D is uncertain. Trimming took 4 bases from V and 3 from J, leaving 10 bases between them. The CDR3 sequence is 14 residues long. Germline-derived CDR1 and CDR2 are SGHNT and YYREEE (reference sequence). In DNA form, the CDR3 reads TGTGCCAGCAGCCGAGAGGCAGCTAATGAAAAACTGTTTTTT. Translating it yields CASSREAANEKLFF.

V is TRBV4-1 and J is TRBJ2-1; TRBD2 matches at 9 bases. Germline V gene data show CDR1 as MGHRA and CDR2 as YSYEKL. V lost 4 bases, J lost 8 bases, and 15 bases stayed unmatched. CDR3 length: 17 amino acids. The CDR3 DNA reads as TGCGCCAGCAGCCGAGCCTTGGGCGGGGGGGCGAGCGATGAGCAGTTCTTC. It yields the protein CASSRALGGGASDEQFF.

This clone has only a few counts. The rearrangement links TRBV15 to TRBJ2-3; TRBD2 agrees at 10 bases. CDR1 and CDR2 from the germline V gene are LNHNV and YYDKDF (reference sequence). This CDR3 comprises 19 residues. J gave up 0 bases and V 0 bases, and 9 bases lay outside the gene matches. CDR3 nucleotides: TGTGCCACCAGCAGAGAAACTAGCGGGGCCGTTCCTAGCACAGATACGCAGTATTTT. It encodes CATSRETSGAVPSTDTQYF.

This rearrangement joins TRBV7-9 to TRBJ2-3; 9 positions agree with TRBD2. The CDR3 length is 14 residues. Germline assignment: CDR1 SEHNR and CDR2 FQNEAQ (reference sequence). The V segment lost 4 bases and the J segment 8 bases; nucleotides outside the gene matches: 7. This CDR3 is CASSSQRGEVTQYF. CDR3 coding DNA: TGTGCCAGCAGCTCGCAGCGGGGGGAGGTTACGCAGTATTTT.

The V gene is TRBV10-1, the J gene TRBJ2-5, with TRBD1 matching over 11 bases. The J call may be wrong; the DNA end is better matched by TRBJ2-7. The CDR3 has 15 residues. Germline CDR1 reads WNHNN; CDR2 reads SYGVQD (reference sequence). CDR3 loop: CASSPFRDRGDEQYF. In DNA form, the CDR3 reads TGCGCCAGCAGTCCCTTCCGGGACAGGGGGGACGAGCAGTACTTC.

Comments on this clone: The sample has other DNA sequences that encode this CDR3 too. The chain couples TRBV4-2 to TRBJ2-7, with 13 nucleotides matching TRBD2. Trimming removed 0 bases from V and 3 bases from J; junction bases left unmatched: 2. Germline V gives CDR1 LGHNA, CDR2 YNFKEQ. CDR3 length: 16 amino acids. CDR3 DNA sequence: TGTGCCAGCAGCCAAGAAGGACTAGCGGGAGTCTACGAGCAGTACTTC. It encodes CASSQEGLAGVYEQYF.

This chain links TRBV7-9 with TRBJ2-7, with D tentatively TRBD2 (7 bases). CDR3 size: 13 residues. The V gene's germline CDR1 is SEHNR and CDR2 FQNEAQ (reference sequence). Trimming stripped 5 bases from V and 6 bases from J, with 14 bases between. The CDR3 bases are TGTGCCAGCAGCCCGGAGGGGGGGCTCGAGCAGTACTTC. This encodes CASSPEGGLEQYF.

The chain is built from TRBV11-2 and TRBJ2-3, with D unresolved. The CDR3 is made up of 15 amino acids. The germline V and J ends were trimmed by 2 bases and 0 bases, with 9 bases remaining between them. The germline V gene encodes CDR1 SGHAT and CDR2 FQNNGV. CDR3 bases: TGTGCCAGCAGCTTAAACAGCCGAAGCACAGATACGCAGTATTTT. The encoded protein is CASSLNSRSTDTQYF.

V and J are TRBV28 and TRBJ2-2, with a weak D call TRBD1 (5 bases). The CDR3 runs to 16 residues. CDR1 MDHEN and CDR2 SYDVKM come from the germline V gene. V was pared by 0 bases and J by 1 base, with 9 bases between. Here the CDR3 reads CASSLWDTKNTGELFF. The CDR3 DNA follows: TGTGCCAGCAGTTTATGGGACACTAAGAACACCGGGGAGCTGTTTTTT. The variable domain in full, completed from reference TRBV28 and TRBJ2-2, reads DVKVTQSSRYLVKRTGEKVFLECVQDMDHENMFWYRQDPGLGLRLIYFSYDVKMKEKGDIPEGYSVSREKKERFSLILESASTNQTSMYLCASSLWDTKNTGELFFGEGSRLTVL.

This clone was found once. V and J are TRBV7-2 and TRBJ1-1, with 7 positions matching TRBD1. Germline values: CDR1 SGHTA, CDR2 FQGNSA. The CDR3 contains 18 residues. After removal of 5 bases from V and 6 bases from J, the junction contained 21 bases not matched to a gene. As DNA, the CDR3 is TGTGCCAGCAGCCGGAAACCGAAGGGGGCGGGATTCGTCTCTGAAGCTTTCTTT. It encodes CASSRKPKGAGFVSEAFF.